The rows below give T cell receptor beta chains drawn from one sample of a study of cytomegalovirus exposure and HLA in healthy donors. The table came from immunoSEQ multiplex PCR; TCRdb's copy has only in-frame clones and leaves some out. Here the sample spans around 230,000 clones, 60% to 80% being singletons. The sequenced sample was PBMCs. These receptors were taken from a male donor in good health and CMV-seronegative. CDR3s include the opening cysteine and the closing phenylalanine or tryptophan. A D gene is named only where the DNA matches it firmly. Rows give clone size only sometimes, using once, few, many, or a class for an expanded clone.

d_call j_call clone_size v_call cdr3_aa cdr3_nt
NA TRBJ1-1 NA TRBV2 CASSEESAEAFF TGTGCCAGCAGTGAGGAGTCGGCTGAAGCTTTCTTT
NA TRBJ2-1 NA TRBV5-1 CASSSRGADGNEQFF TGCGCCAGCAGCTCCCGGGGGGCGGATGGCAATGAGCAGTTCTTC
TRBD1 TRBJ2-3 NA TRBV9 CASRQGDTQYF TGTGCCTCAAGACAGGGCGATACGCAGTATTTT
NA TRBJ1-5 NA TRBV19 CASSYYIGQPQHF TGTGCCAGTAGCTACTATATTGGCCAGCCCCAGCATTTT
NA TRBJ1-5 NA TRBV7-8 CASSFHLRGFDQPQHF TGTGCCAGCAGCTTCCACCTAAGGGGATTTGATCAGCCCCAGCATTTT
TRBD2 TRBJ2-7 NA TRBV7-2 CASSLDSSGGYEQYF TGTGCCAGCAGCTTAGATTCTAGCGGGGGCTACGAGCAGTACTTC
NA TRBJ2-1 NA TRBV1 CTSSHPVYNEQFF TGCACCAGCAGCCACCCCGTCTACAATGAGCAGTTCTTC
NA TRBJ2-7 once TRBV28 CASSPPPPGTPPDGQYF TGTGCCAGCAGCCCTCCCCCCCCCGGGACTCCTCCAGACGGGCAGTACTTC
TRBD1 TRBJ2-7 once TRBV6-1 CASTIIRDRGYEQYF TGTGCCAGCACCATAATCCGGGACAGAGGCTACGAGCAGTACTTC
NA TRBJ2-2 NA TRBV27 CASSLSKGAGELFF TGTGCCAGCAGTTTATCAAAAGGGGCCGGGGAGCTGTTTTTT
NA TRBJ1-2 NA TRBV10-3 CAINPGGGDPYGYTF TGTGCCATCAACCCTGGTGGGGGCGACCCCTATGGCTACACCTTC
TRBD2 TRBJ2-7 once TRBV28 CASSFPSGSGNEQYF TGTGCCAGCAGTTTCCCTAGCGGGAGTGGTAACGAGCAGTACTTC
TRBD1 TRBJ1-1 NA TRBV27 CASSIKTGLGNTEAFF TGTGCCAGCAGTATTAAGACAGGGCTGGGGAACACTGAAGCTTTCTTT
TRBD1 TRBJ2-3 NA TRBV5-6 CASSLGRGQGTDTQYF TGTGCCAGCAGCTTGGGTAGGGGGCAGGGTACAGATACGCAGTATTTT
TRBD1 TRBJ2-5 NA TRBV6-7 CASSYLTGGYYQETQYF TGTGCCAGCAGTTACTTAACAGGGGGCTATTATCAAGAGACCCAGTACTTC
TRBD1 TRBJ2-7 NA TRBV27 CASSLSGDRAYEQYF TGTGCCAGCAGTTTATCCGGGGACAGGGCCTACGAGCAGTACTTC
TRBD2 TRBJ2-5 NA TRBV7-8 CASSFLLAGGHQETQYF TGTGCCAGCAGCTTCCTACTAGCGGGAGGGCACCAAGAGACCCAGTACTTC
NA TRBJ2-7 NA TRBV18 CASSPNQVGGGGIDEQYF TGTGCCAGCTCACCAAATCAAGTCGGCGGAGGGGGCATAGACGAGCAGTACTTC
TRBD1 TRBJ2-7 NA TRBV6-5 CASSYSAGGVLYEQYF TGTGCCAGCAGTTACTCGGCAGGGGGCGTGCTCTACGAGCAGTACTTC
NA TRBJ2-1 NA TRBV4-2 CASSQDPGLYNEQFF TGTGCCAGCAGCCAAGATCCAGGGCTTTACAATGAGCAGTTCTTC
NA TRBJ2-3 NA TRBV4-1 CASSQSYPYTDTQYF TGCGCCAGCAGCCAGTCCTACCCATACACAGATACGCAGTATTTT
NA TRBJ1-5 NA TRBV7-9 CASSLQGGQPQHF TGTGCCAGCAGCTTACAGGGAGGCCAGCCCCAGCATTTT
NA TRBJ2-1 NA TRBV10-3 CAISEPRTFGGNEQFF TGTGCCATCAGTGAGCCCCGGACATTTGGCGGCAATGAGCAGTTCTTC
NA TRBJ1-6 NA TRBV27 CASSGGDRSPLHF TGTGCCAGCAGTGGGGGGGATCGTTCACCCCTCCACTTT
NA TRBJ1-2 NA TRBV11-3 CASRGGYGYTF TGTGCCAGCAGAGGGGGCTATGGCTACACCTTC
TRBD2 TRBJ2-2 NA TRBV10-3 CAIKGLEDTGELFF TGTGCCATCAAGGGACTAGAGGACACCGGGGAGCTGTTTTTT
NA TRBJ2-7 NA TRBV28 CASSLFGVSGEQYF TGTGCCAGCAGTTTATTCGGGGTATCGGGCGAGCAGTACTTC
TRBD2 TRBJ2-2 NA TRBV5-4 CASSFGGRAAGELFF TGTGCCAGCAGCTTTGGCGGGAGGGCCGCCGGGGAGCTGTTTTTT
NA TRBJ2-6 NA TRBV19 CAIRNGPFILGANVLTF TGTGCCATCCGGAATGGGCCTTTCATCCTTGGGGCCAACGTCCTGACTTTC
TRBD1 TRBJ2-7 once TRBV5-1 CASSGRTGVHEQYF TGCGCCAGCAGCGGCAGGACAGGGGTGCACGAGCAGTACTTC
TRBD1 TRBJ1-4 few TRBV7-9 CASSLGRDSANEKLFF TGTGCCAGCAGCTTAGGACGGGACAGCGCTAATGAAAAACTGTTTTTT
NA TRBJ2-5 few TRBV6-5 CASSYPGQETQYF TGTGCCAGCAGTTACCCGGGGCAAGAGACCCAGTACTTC
NA TRBJ1-6 NA TRBV7-3 CASSLTGGNNSPLHF TGTGCCAGCAGCTTAACGGGGGGGAATAATTCACCCCTCCACTTT
TRBD2 TRBJ2-1 NA TRBV28 CASSFWTSGRLVNEQFF TGTGCCAGCAGTTTCTGGACTAGCGGGAGGTTAGTCAATGAGCAGTTCTTC
TRBD1 TRBJ2-4 NA TRBV18 CASSPDRGRAKNIQYF TGTGCCAGCTCGCCGGACAGGGGTAGAGCCAAAAACATTCAGTACTTC
TRBD2 TRBJ2-5 NA TRBV6-1 CASSEASGEQETQYF TGTGCCAGCAGTGAAGCTAGCGGGGAGCAAGAGACCCAGTACTTC
TRBD1 TRBJ2-2 many TRBV19 CATNKRAGGVTGELFF TGTGCCACTAACAAACGGGCAGGGGGCGTCACCGGGGAGCTGTTTTTT
NA TRBJ2-2 few TRBV5-4 CASSRDWAGDTGELFF TGTGCCAGCAGCAGAGACTGGGCCGGGGACACCGGGGAGCTGTTTTTT
TRBD1 TRBJ2-4 NA TRBV6-1 CASSRQGYIQYF TGTGCCAGCAGTCGACAGGGATACATTCAGTACTTC
NA TRBJ2-1 NA TRBV7-2 CASSLGPTSYNEQFF TGTGCCAGCAGCCTTGGCCCCACCTCCTACAATGAGCAGTTCTTC
NA TRBJ2-6 once TRBV9 CASSVISGANVLTF TGTGCCAGCAGCGTTATCTCTGGGGCCAACGTCCTGACTTTC
TRBD1 TRBJ1-5 NA TRBV6-6 CASNTRGSNQPQHF TGTGCCAGCAACACCAGGGGGAGCAATCAGCCCCAGCATTTT
NA TRBJ2-7 NA TRBV6-5 CASSYAPGPLPDEQYF TGTGCCAGCAGTTACGCCCCTGGGCCGCTACCAGACGAGCAGTACTTC
TRBD1 TRBJ1-2 NA TRBV9 CASSVGQGGYTF TGTGCCAGCAGCGTAGGACAGGGGGGCTACACCTTC
NA TRBJ2-5 NA TRBV27 CASSPIRGGQETQYF TGTGCCAGCAGTCCGATTAGAGGGGGCCAAGAGACCCAGTACTTC
TRBD2 TRBJ2-3 NA TRBV5-1 CASSWGLAGEVTDTQYF TGCGCCAGCAGCTGGGGACTAGCGGGGGAGGTCACAGATACGCAGTATTTT
TRBD1 TRBJ2-7 NA TRBV9 CASSVAPGQVYEQYF TGTGCCAGCAGCGTAGCCCCCGGACAGGTCTACGAGCAGTACTTC
NA TRBJ1-1 once TRBV9 CASSVGNSPNTEAFF TGTGCCAGCAGCGTAGGGAACAGCCCGAACACTGAAGCTTTCTTT
NA TRBJ1-2 NA TRBV28 CASFTGQGYKYGYTF TGTGCCAGCTTCACCGGGCAGGGTTATAAGTATGGCTACACCTTC
TRBD1 TRBJ1-1 NA TRBV10-3 CAISLGTGGVTEAFF TGTGCCATCAGTTTAGGGACAGGGGGGGTGACTGAAGCTTTCTTT
NA TRBJ1-2 NA TRBV29-1 CSVDPNRLLDYGYTF TGCAGCGTTGATCCCAACAGGCTATTAGACTATGGCTACACCTTC
TRBD2 TRBJ2-7 few TRBV19 CASRDMNSAGAGYEQYF TGTGCCAGTAGGGACATGAACTCAGCGGGGGCTGGCTACGAGCAGTACTTC
TRBD1 TRBJ2-7 NA TRBV2 CASTRDRGYEQYF TGTGCCAGCACCCGGGACAGGGGGTACGAGCAGTACTTC
TRBD1 TRBJ1-3 NA TRBV6-1 CASSGTGGSGNTIYF TGTGCCAGCAGTGGGACAGGGGGATCTGGAAACACCATATATTTT